This TCR beta chain was captured by sequencing in a study of spatial heterogeneity in lung cancer. Overall study results and limits: One measure, the expanded intratumoral alpha and beta TCR count, tracked tumor mutation counts. The recorded estimate of tumor T cell coverage is approximately 6.3% for alpha chains and about 12% for beta chains.

Time point denoted: sample taken at primary tumor resection. Sequencing of whole RNA from tumor, nontumor lung or frozen PBMC involved no sorting. The CDR3 is made up of 15 amino acids. V shed 6 bases, J shed 0 bases, and the junction held 7 bases outside the gene matches. TCRdb called the 5' RACE reads again in MiXCR, with one record for every CDR3 protein. This table has some 9,800 distinct CDR3 sequences, more than 5% appearing once. This clonotype was detected ten times or more. Its antigen is still unknown. The chain employs TRBV12-3 or TRBV12-4 and TRBJ2-5, with 7 bases that match TRBD1. This clonotype was sampled from a male donor with early-stage non-small cell lung cancer. The sample consisted of lung tumor tissue, taken at surgery. The DNA of the CDR3 is TGTGCCAGCAGCCAGGGACAGAGCCACCAAGAGACCCAGTACTTC. Translated, it gives CASSQGQSHQETQYF.